One sample yielded the 23 T cell receptor beta chains listed below, sequenced in a study of cytomegalovirus exposure and HLA in healthy donors. PCR employed 60 Vbeta and 13 Jbeta primers. Some clones are missing from TCRdb's copy, which holds only in-frame ones; the method was immunoSEQ multiplex PCR. The repertoire holds 63,000 or so clones, with 60% to 80% as singletons. Sequences were obtained from PBMCs. Source of these receptors: a woman younger than 45 in good health and CMV-seropositive.

V usage is TRBV7-2 and J usage is TRBJ1-4; 9 bases agree with TRBD1. Unmatched junction bases numbered 4, after V lost 5 bases and J lost 0 bases. CDR1 and CDR2 from the germline V gene are SGHTA and FQGNSA. The CDR3 runs 16 residues. CDR3 sequence: CASSRNRGPTNEKLFF. In nucleotides, the CDR3 is TGTGCCAGCAGCCGAAACAGGGGGCCAACTAATGAAAAACTGTTTTTT.

The rearrangement joins TRBV9 to TRBJ1-1; D call uncertain. Germline CDR1 is SGDLS and CDR2 is YYNGEE. The ends were cut back, 5 bases at V and 10 bases at J, with 12 bases in the middle. CDR3 length: 11 residues. In DNA form, the CDR3 reads TGTGCCAGCAGTTCAACGGGGAGAGCTTTCTTT. Its translation is CASSSTGRAFF. The full variable domain, with the rest looked up from reference TRBV9 and TRBJ1-1, is DSGVTQTPKHLITATGQRVTLRCSPRSGDLSVYWYQQSLDQGLQFLIQYYNGEERAKGNILERFSAQQFPDLHSELNLSSLELGDSALYFCASSSTGRAFFGQGTRLTVV.

This clone appeared a single time. The chain uses TRBV2 and TRBJ1-5; D might be TRBD1 (5 bases). CDR1 is SNHLY, CDR2 FYNNEI, per germline. Trimming left V 4 bases short and J 6 bases short, with 13 bases between. The CDR3 is 14 amino acids. The chain's CDR3 is CASSGYRSGQPQHF. CDR3 coding DNA: TGTGCCAGCAGTGGTTACAGGTCGGGTCAGCCCCAGCATTTT. The variable domain in full, with the rest retrieved from reference TRBV2 and TRBJ1-5, is EPEVTQTPSHQVTQMGQEVILRCVPISNHLYFYWYRQILGQKVEFLVSFYNNEISEKSEIFDDQFSVERPDGSNFTLKIRSTKLEDSAMYFCASSGYRSGQPQHFGDGTRLSIL.

The sample holds a few counts of this clone. This chain joins TRBV7-9 and TRBJ2-7; no firm D call. Germline V CDR1 and CDR2: SEHNR, FQNEAQ (reference sequence). The CDR3 spans 15 residues. V lost 2 bases, J lost 4 bases, and 15 bases lay in between. For the CDR3, the DNA is TGTGCCAGCAGCTTAACCCGGTGGAGTCGATACGAGCAGTACTTC. The encoded protein is CASSLTRWSRYEQYF.

The chain combines TRBV6-5 with TRBJ2-7; 8 bases line up with TRBD1. Germline lookup yields CDR1 MNHEY and CDR2 SVGAGI. V trimming: 4 bases; J trimming: 5 bases; junction bases outside the gene matches: 7. CDR3 length equals 14 residues. As DNA, the CDR3 is TGTGCCAGCAGTTCTTGGGACAGGATGGACGAGCAGTACTTC. It is translated as CASSSWDRMDEQYF.

V usage is TRBV29-1 and J usage is TRBJ1-3; D is unresolved. Germline V gene data show CDR1 as SQVTM and CDR2 as ANQGSEA. The V end was cut by 7 bases, the J end by 0 bases, with 7 bases between. The CDR3 extends over 12 amino acids. The CDR3 DNA reads TGCAGCGGCACAAGCTCTGGAAACACCATATATTTT. Translating it yields CSGTSSGNTIYF. Looking up the rest from reference TRBV29-1 and TRBJ1-3 gives the full variable domain: SAVISQKPSRDICQRGTSLTIQCQVDSQVTMMFWYRQQPGQSLTLIATANQGSEATYESGFVIDKFPISRPNLTFSTLTVSNMSPEDSSIYLCSGTSSGNTIYFGEGSWLTVV.

The chain links TRBV7-2 to TRBJ1-4; maybe TRBD1 (5 bases). V was shortened by 0 bases and J by 3 bases, with 5 bases between the two germline ends. CDR3 length: 14 residues. Germline loops: CDR1 SGHTA, CDR2 FQGNSA. CDR3: CASSLAGPNEKLFF. For the CDR3, the DNA is TGTGCCAGCAGCTTAGCGGGGCCTAATGAAAAACTGTTTTTT.

The chain is built from TRBV6-1 and TRBJ1-5; 7 bases fit TRBD1. The CDR3 covers 15 residues. In germline, CDR1 is MNHNS, CDR2 SASEGT. V trimming: 4 bases; J trimming: 3 bases; junction bases outside the gene matches: 6. The CDR3 DNA reads as TGTGCCAGCAGTGTACAGGGGATGGTCAATCAGCCCCAGCATTTT. It translates to CASSVQGMVNQPQHF.

This chain links TRBV4-1 with TRBJ1-1, with 7 bases identical to TRBD1. Germline V gene sequence: CDR1 MGHRA, CDR2 YSYEKL. The CDR3 covers 18 residues. J gave up 0 bases and V 3 bases, and 13 bases lay outside the gene matches. CDR3 loop: CASSQPPGEDRMNTEAFF. The CDR3 nucleotides read TGCGCCAGCAGCCAGCCCCCGGGGGAGGACAGGATGAACACTGAAGCTTTCTTT.

The chain uses TRBV4-1 and TRBJ2-7, with 7 bases identical to TRBD2. Looked up from germline, CDR1 is MGHRA and CDR2 is YSYEKL. Trimming removed 3 bases from V and 4 bases from J; junction bases left unmatched: 9. CDR3 length: 15 residues. The CDR3 nucleotides are TGCGCCAGCAGCCAGCTCCGGGACTACCAATACGAGCAGTACTTC. Its protein product is CASSQLRDYQYEQYF.

The CDR3 bases are TGTGCCAGCAGACTAGCGAACACCGGGGAGCTGTTTTTT. Protein sequence: CASRLANTGELFF. J is TRBJ2-2 and V is TRBV6-1, with TRBD2 as a possible D gene (5 bases). Looked up from germline, CDR1 is MNHNS and CDR2 is SASEGT. V was pared by 6 bases and J by 0 bases, with 5 bases between. The CDR3 totals 13 residues.

V gene TRBV25-1 combines with J gene TRBJ1-4; a possible D gene is TRBD1 (6 bases). Germline loops: CDR1 MGHDK, CDR2 SYGVNS. CDR3 length: 15 amino acids. The V and J ends lost 1 base and 7 bases respectively, with 13 bases between them. In DNA form, the CDR3 reads TGTGCCAGCAGTGAATGGATAGGGGGTCTTGAAAAACTGTTTTTT. Encoded protein: CASSEWIGGLEKLFF.

The chain employs TRBV21-1 and TRBJ1-1. TRBV21-1 is annotated as a pseudogene. CDR3 length: 17 amino acids. Here the CDR3 reads CASSKNPLAGRNTEAFF. CDR3 DNA: TGTGCCAGCAGCAAAAACCCCCTCGCCGGGAGGAACACTGAAGCTTTCTTT.

This clone is a singleton in its sample. The rearrangement joins TRBV7-9 to TRBJ2-5; D is perhaps TRBD2 (6 bases). Germline CDR1 is SEHNR and CDR2 is FQNEAQ (reference sequence). The V gene lost 4 bases and the J gene lost 3 bases, with 21 bases spanning the gap. This CDR3 has 17 amino acids. CDR3 DNA: TGTGCCAGCAGCTCATACGCCGGGGACTCGGTCGAAGAGACCCAGTACTTC. Protein product: CASSSYAGDSVEETQYF.

Only a few counts were recorded for this clone. CDR3 sequence: CASSQYGTAAGVRDTQYF. CDR3 DNA: TGCGCCAGCAGCCAATATGGAACGGCAGCGGGAGTAAGAGATACGCAGTATTTT. This chain connects TRBV4-3 to TRBJ2-3; 8 bases line up with TRBD2. The junction had 15 bases not matched to a gene; V was cut back by 2 bases and J by 5 bases. The CDR3 spans 18 residues. CDR1 and CDR2 from the germline V gene are LGHNA and YSLEER.

The chain has TRBV7-2 and TRBJ2-3; 13 bases agree with TRBD2. This CDR3 is built from 17 residues. Germline V lookup: CDR1 SGHTA, CDR2 FQGNSA. J was trimmed by 4 bases and V by 2 bases; bases with no gene match: 6. The CDR3 sequence: CASSLRTSGRGADTQYF. DNA for the CDR3: TGTGCCAGCAGCTTAAGAACTAGCGGGAGGGGTGCAGATACGCAGTATTTT.

V gene TRBV6-9 combines with J gene TRBJ2-3, with D maybe TRBD1 (5 bases). The V gene lost 7 bases and the J gene lost 2 bases, with 13 bases spanning the gap. Germline CDR1 and CDR2: MNHGY and SVAAGI. CDR3 size: 14 residues. CDR3 in amino acids: CASTGRVTTDTQYF. The CDR3 DNA reads as TGTGCCAGCACGGGCAGGGTCACCACAGATACGCAGTATTTT.

The chain combines TRBV9 with TRBJ1-6; D possibly corresponds to TRBD1 (6 bases). The CDR3 has 16 residues. Germline loops: CDR1 SGDLS, CDR2 YYNGEE. Trimming took off 6 bases at V and 2 bases at J, with 15 bases between the two ends. CDR3 sequence: CASNPSGDTYNSPLHF. For the CDR3, the DNA is TGTGCCAGCAACCCCTCCGGGGACACCTATAATTCACCCCTCCACTTT.

This chain uses TRBV2 with TRBJ1-1, with 7 bases fitting TRBD1. Germline lookup yields CDR1 SNHLY and CDR2 FYNNEI. Trimming cost V 3 bases and J 7 bases; bases outside gene matches: 11. The CDR3 contains 15 residues. The CDR3 DNA follows: TGTGCCAGCAGTGATCCCGGCAGGGGGGTTAATGAAGCTTTCTTT. Translating gives CASSDPGRGVNEAFF.

This rearrangement joins TRBV30 to TRBJ2-1; 7 bases match TRBD2. The junction had 15 bases not matched to a gene; V was cut back by 2 bases and J by 8 bases. In germline, CDR1 is GTSNPN, CDR2 SVGIG (reference sequence). The CDR3 sequence is 16 residues long. The DNA of the CDR3 is TGTGCCTGGAGTTACCACCCGGGACTATCACAATATGAGCAGTTCTTC. It codes for CAWSYHPGLSQYEQFF. The full variable domain, rest sourced from reference TRBV30 and TRBJ2-1, is SQTIHQWPATLVQPVGSPLSLECTVEGTSNPNLYWYRQAAGRGLQLLFYSVGIGQISSEVPQNLSASRPQDRQFILSSKKLLLSDSGFYLCAWSYHPGLSQYEQFFGPGTRLTVL.

In nucleotides, the CDR3 is TGTGCCAGCAGCTCTCGGGGTCAGCCCCAGCATTTT. This translates into CASSSRGQPQHF. The V call is TRBV7-2, the J call TRBJ1-5; no clear D. Looked up from germline, CDR1 is SGHTA and CDR2 is FQGNSA. Trimming stripped 4 bases from V and 6 bases from J, with 7 bases between. The CDR3 sequence is 12 residues long.

In this sample, this clone turned up a few times. The CDR3 region has the DNA TGCGCCAGCAGCTTGGGAGGCCTACAACAAGAGACCCAGTACTTC. Translation: CASSLGGLQQETQYF. V is TRBV5-1 and J is TRBJ2-5, with D unresolved. In germline, CDR1 is SGHRS, CDR2 YFSETQ. The CDR3 length is 15 residues. V lost 0 bases and J lost 2, with 11 bases in between. Drawing the rest from reference TRBV5-1 and TRBJ2-5, the complete variable domain is KAGVTQTPRYLIKTRGQQVTLSCSPISGHRSVSWYQQTPGQGLQFLFEYFSETQRNKGNFPGRFSGRQFSNSRSEMNVSTLELGDSALYLCASSLGGLQQETQYFGPGTRLLVL.

The V and J genes are TRBV9 and TRBJ1-2; D is possibly TRBD1 (5 bases). This CDR3 comprises 13 residues. Germline assignment: CDR1 SGDLS and CDR2 YYNGEE. The germline V and J ends were trimmed by 0 bases and 8 bases, with 11 bases remaining between them. The CDR3 is CASSVDGAGGYTF. The DNA for the CDR3 is TGTGCCAGCAGCGTAGATGGGGCAGGAGGCTACACCTTC.